The following is a T cell receptor beta chain sequence with its context. No antigen is known for it. Base qualities are not recorded, but no much larger clone differs from it by a single base. Library generation was performed with the immunoSEQ multiplex PCR assay. For the multiplex PCR, a mixture combining 60 forward primers for TCR Vbeta segments and 13 reverse primers for TCR Jbeta segments was used. The CDR3 region of rearranged TCR beta genes was amplified from genomic DNA with a multiplex PCR assay. The Illumina HiSeq System was used to sequence the amplified TCR beta libraries as 87-base-pair reads. On the authors' methods: A later analysis tallied around 80 million unique TCR beta chains across the approximately 670 repertoires, and about 10 million of those chains were shared by two or more donors. To remove PCR and sequencing errors, raw reads were error-corrected and collapsed into unique sequences using a nearest-neighbor algorithm that merged closely related sequences. To assign V, D and J gene segments, CDR3 sequences were aligned to IMGT reference sequences. For a sequence to be retained, a match of at least six nucleotides to both a V gene segment and a J gene segment was required. Rearrangements were called productive when the CDR3 lacked stop codons and stayed in frame with V and J; all others were non-productive. CDR3 was defined according to IMGT convention as the region running from the second conserved V-encoded cysteine to the conserved J-encoded phenylalanine. The earlier analysis of about 570 of the donors excluded any sequence lacking an unambiguous match to a single V gene segment. In an earlier analysis of a few hundred of the donors, V segments were called functional above 56.7% productive rearrangements and were called segregating when the between-donor standard deviation exceeded 5%. A statistical classification framework was built for diagnosing cytomegalovirus status from the catalog of TCR beta chain sequences. In a later analysis, V and J genes were assigned by comparing TCR nucleotide sequences against IMGT/GENE-DB human TR gene sequences. A later analysis assigned CDR3 sequences and most-parsimonious VDJ recombination scenarios with the TCRdist pipeline. In a later analysis, each TCR beta chain was defined by its CDR3 amino acid sequence together with its V-gene family, and reads lacking a unique V-gene family were excluded. To address suspected cross-contamination and a sequencing artifact, a later analysis removed approximately 590 highly shared, low-generation-probability nucleotide sequences. In a later analysis, a clonal expansion index for each public chain was calculated from normalized within-repertoire ranks of inferred template counts. Generation probabilities in a later analysis came from a VDJ recombination model fitted to out-of-frame rearrangements, and those results were checked against IGoR. Hypergeometric tests were used in a later analysis to score TCR-TCR, TCR-HLA and TCR-CMV co-occurrence, with a repertoire-size bias correction applied to the TCR pairs. To estimate false discovery rates, a later analysis permuted the HLA or CMV assignments 20 times. A later analysis grouped co-occurring TCRs with DBSCAN, adding TCRdist sequence similarity when clustering within HLA-allele-positive subsets. Repertoires with fewer than 30,000 or more than 120,000 public chains were left out of co-occurrence clustering, as were about five repertoires with anomalous nucleotide sharing. The immuneACCESS repertoire file appears here via TCRdb, limited to in-frame rearrangements. These files lack a portion of the clones; in checked studies, under half of the deficit traces to unresolved V genes, and the cause of the others is not known. V and J calls and clone size are those listed in that table; D and trimming were worked out from the DNA. Within this sample are approximately 150,000 clones, with more than 60% of them counted one time only. 8% to 13% of the sample lies in the top ten.

The cohort was made up of approximately 670 healthy bone marrow donors. At the time of sampling, all cohort members were nominally healthy, though unrecorded immune exposures were likely present. The donor tested CMV seropositive and was one of the 289 seropositive cohort members. Every donor gave a peripheral blood sample, and the peripheral blood mononuclear cells from that sample were used for TCR beta sequencing. The Qiagen DNeasy Blood Extraction Kit was used to extract genomic DNA from the blood cell samples. The entry originates in a study of cytomegalovirus exposure and HLA in healthy donors (TCRdb year 2017). Concerning the study at large: According to an earlier analysis of 550 to 750 of the donors, about 170 million T cells yielded some 120 million unique TCR beta sequences and approximately 300 Gb of sequence data. An early release covering just under 650 HLA-typed donors comprised roughly 300 gigabases of sequencing data and around 86 million unique TCR sequences. Of the 300 to 450 genotyped donors, 65% to 90% were placed in the genetic ancestry cluster associated with self-reported Caucasian donors. The study aimed to test whether signatures of past pathogen exposure could be identified by cataloging public T cell receptors. The study profiled the T cell repertoires of approximately 700 subjects by immunosequencing and related them to cytomegalovirus serostatus. A separate validation cohort of 100 to 150 different subjects was used in addition to the roughly 670-subject first cohort. High-throughput TCR immunosequencing, statistical association of individual TCRs with disease status, and machine learning were combined to predict cytomegalovirus infection status. In a later analysis, previously published TCR beta repertoires from more than 500 donors were re-analyzed and high-resolution HLA genotyping was added so that TCR occurrence patterns could be studied. Rather than using new phenotypic data, the later analysis identified candidate immune exposures from TCR beta sequences and from how often those sequences occurred across donors. To decide whether each TCR beta V gene segment behaved as functional or pseudogenic, an earlier analysis of approximately 590 of the donors relied on high-throughput TCR beta sequencing. Alongside the repertoire data, information on donor age, sex, ethnicity and CMV serostatus was compiled. Genome-wide SNP genotypes for about 65% of the roughly 670 donors were used in a later genetic analysis, which treated that subset as a discovery cohort. Every discovery cohort repertoire had been produced on one sequencing platform. Both class I and class II loci were covered by HLA typing, at four-digit resolution. The number of donors typed differed by locus, with about 620-630 for A, B, C, DRB1 and DQB1, over 500 for DQA1, approximately 570 for DPA1, and approximately 470 for DPB1. Roughly five DR-DQ haplotypes were treated as single units for association and clustering because of strong linkage in the cohort. On average, 235,054 unique TCR beta nucleotide sequences were sequenced per donor among a few hundred genotyped donors of the cohort, with 15% to 20% of those sequences being non-productive. Study-wide findings and limitations: For the cohort, immune exposure information was limited to CMV serostatus. The classifier was reported to diagnose cytomegalovirus status with high specificity and sensitivity in both the original and validation cohorts. In an earlier analysis of over 550 of the donors, most TCR beta V segments were observed in productive rearrangements about 87% or about 30% of the time, broadly matching IMGT annotations. According to a later analysis, most CMV-associated TCR beta chains appeared to be HLA-restricted, and the HLA associations seemed to be driven largely by CMV exposure. The sequencing pipeline was judged likely to have produced a cluster of highly shared sequence variants as a technical artifact. A later analysis found that HLA-associated TCR beta chains were more clonally expanded and had lower generation probabilities than equally common non-associated chains. Linkage disequilibrium might explain the correlated functional status among segregating V segments, but an unknown experimental factor could not be excluded. The study listed around 160 TCR beta chains as associated with cytomegalovirus. A few of the identified cytomegalovirus-associated TCR beta chains were confirmed in vitro to be specific for cytomegalovirus antigens. The cohort was sequenced for TCR beta chains only, and without alpha or paired-chain data the features that could be detected were limited. According to a later genetic analysis, donors in an Asian-associated ancestry cluster had fewer N-insertions in productive TCRs than the roughly 700-donor mean. An association between a missense DCLRE1C variant and V-gene and J-gene trimming of TCR beta chains was found in a later genetic analysis and replicated in an independent cohort. According to a later analysis, TCR association rates differed among HLA loci, with DRB1 alleles showing the most associated TCRs and HLA-C alleles showing the fewest. Several of the top co-occurrence clusters appeared to be linked to parvovirus B19, influenza, CMV and Epstein-Barr virus, according to a later analysis. Sequencing depth was assumed to be roughly uniform across donors in the presence/absence analyses, though that assumption may not hold. A further reported finding was that TCR beta sequences accurately predicted the HLA-A and HLA-B alleles for most subjects in the first cohort. Because some donors lacked HLA typing at each locus, the association tests relied only on the typed subset. A later analysis associated roughly 17,000 TCR beta sequences with specific HLA alleles at a false discovery rate of 0.05. Assigning TCR associations to individual alleles was difficult when HLA alleles, especially DR and DQ, strongly co-occurred. The authors suggested that the approach could potentially be generalized to other disease states and immunological phenotypes. Most TCR sequences were seen in very few donors, while some public TCRs were found in many individuals. Because counts were too low, seventeen rarely observed V segments, including chromosome 9 orphons, were left out of the earlier analysis of a few hundred of the donors. Because the 87-base-pair reads could not distinguish some IMGT-functional V segments, including TRBV6-2 and TRBV6-3, those segments were excluded.

The CDR3 runs 15 residues from the cysteine to the phenylalanine. Solely the CDR3 DNA is kept, with 45 bases framed from the first base. The germline V gene yields MNHNS for CDR1 and SASEGT for CDR2. V and J lose 5 bases and 4 bases, and a span of 17 bases separates them. This TCR was sampled from a man under 40 in good health and CMV-seropositive. Sequenced sample: PBMCs. The chain joins TRBV6-1 to TRBJ1-2; a weak D assignment points to TRBD1 (5 bases agree). The CDR3 protein sequence reads: CASSPSKGFGYGYTF. The DNA is TGTGCCAGCAGTCCAAGCAAGGGGTTCGGCTATGGCTACACCTTC.